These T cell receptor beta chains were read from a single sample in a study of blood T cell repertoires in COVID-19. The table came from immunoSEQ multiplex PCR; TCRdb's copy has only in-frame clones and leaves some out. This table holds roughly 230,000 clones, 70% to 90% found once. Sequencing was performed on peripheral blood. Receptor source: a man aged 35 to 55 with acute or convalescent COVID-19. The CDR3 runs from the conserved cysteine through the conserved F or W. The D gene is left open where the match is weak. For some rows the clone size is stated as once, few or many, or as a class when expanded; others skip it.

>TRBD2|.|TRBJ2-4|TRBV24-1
CATSDLRASGGRTAKNIQYF
TGTGCCACCAGTGATTTGAGGGCTAGCGGGGGGCGGACAGCCAAAAACATTCAGTACTTC
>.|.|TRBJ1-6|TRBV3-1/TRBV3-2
CASSPQGRVSPLHF
TGTGCCAGCAGCCCCCAAGGGCGGGTTTCACCCCTCCACTTT
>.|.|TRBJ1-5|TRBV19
CASSPGTNQPQHF
TGTGCCAGTAGTCCAGGGACTAATCAGCCCCAGCATTTT
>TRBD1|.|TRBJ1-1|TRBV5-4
CASSWGQGKNTEAFF
TGTGCCAGCAGCTGGGGACAGGGTAAGAACACTGAAGCTTTCTTT
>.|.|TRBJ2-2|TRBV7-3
CASSLEPHTGELFF
TGTGCCAGCAGCTTAGAGCCCCACACCGGGGAGCTGTTTTTT
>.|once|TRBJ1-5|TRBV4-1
CASSFLRGSNQPQHF
TGCGCCAGCAGCTTCCTCAGGGGAAGCAATCAGCCCCAGCATTTT
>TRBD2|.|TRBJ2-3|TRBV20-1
CSASLRGGREDTQYF
TGCAGTGCTAGTCTTCGGGGGGGCCGGGAAGATACGCAGTATTTT
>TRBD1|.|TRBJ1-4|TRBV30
CAWSLDRGNEKLFF
TGTGCCTGGAGTTTAGACAGGGGTAATGAAAAACTGTTTTTT
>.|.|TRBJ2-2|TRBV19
CASSDYGTSNTGELFF
TGTGCCAGTAGTGATTACGGGACATCGAACACCGGGGAGCTGTTTTTT
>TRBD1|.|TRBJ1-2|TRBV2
CASTGQLIGGYTF
TGTGCCAGCACGGGACAGCTAATCGGGGGCTACACCTTC
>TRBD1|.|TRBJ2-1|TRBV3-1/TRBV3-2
CASSQALPGTGYFSGNEQFF
TGTGCCAGCAGCCAAGCTCTCCCAGGGACAGGGTATTTCTCTGGGAATGAGCAGTTCTTC
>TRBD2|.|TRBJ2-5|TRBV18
CASSPGLEQETQYF
TGTGCCAGCTCACCCGGACTAGAACAAGAGACCCAGTACTTC
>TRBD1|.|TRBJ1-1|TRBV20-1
CSASSRDRNTEAFF
TGCAGTGCTAGTTCCAGGGACAGAAACACTGAAGCTTTCTTT
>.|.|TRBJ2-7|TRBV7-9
CASSPKGNEQYF
TGTGCCAGCAGCCCCAAGGGGAACGAGCAGTACTTC
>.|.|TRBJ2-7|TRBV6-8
CASSYTSSSGAYEQYF
TGTGCCAGCAGTTACACTAGCTCTTCTGGGGCCTACGAGCAGTACTTC
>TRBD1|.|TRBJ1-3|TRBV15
CATSRELGDRAGNTIYF
TGTGCCACCAGCAGAGAATTGGGGGACAGGGCTGGAAACACCATATATTTT